The clone carrying this T cell receptor beta chain occurred many times. The antigen is not known. These data belong to a study of early T cells in non-severe SARS-CoV-2 infection. About the study: Chains stayed unpaired after sequencing of bulk RNA from unsorted whole blood. The study, taken as a whole, reports: VDJdb matches were skewed toward anti-spike CD8 T cell responses.

The CDR3 is made up of 15 amino acids. The germline gives CDR1 SGHRS, CDR2 YFSETQ. With V trimmed by 0 bases and J by 4 bases, 4 bases remained unmatched. Attached unique molecular identifiers marked individual cDNA molecules. TCRdb analysed the 5' RACE reads with MiXCR anew, one entry per CDR3 protein. The sample lists roughly 29,000 distinct CDR3 sequences; about 2.9% were seen once. This receptor was identified in an adult who was a healthcare worker with PCR-confirmed SARS-CoV-2 infection or an uninfected control (not recorded which). Sequenced input: whole blood. The genes are TRBV5-1 and TRBJ1-3; TRBD1 matches at 7 bases. CDR3 nucleotide sequence: TGCGCCAGCAGCTTGGACAGGGGTCCGGGAAACACCATATATTTT. This sequence encodes CASSLDRGPGNTIYF.